The source of this T cell receptor (beta chain) is a study of T cells after yellow fever vaccination. Study-level information: Fractions with few cells were prepared using SMART-Seq v4 Ultra Low Input.

Per germline, CDR1 LNHDA and CDR2 SQIVND (reference sequence). V was cut by 3 bases and J by 1 base, with 16 bases left in between. This CDR3 region has 18 residues. Study-wide findings and caveats: Just a small share of clonotypes turned up in the CD4 compartment as well as the CD8 compartment. Primary-vaccination clones mostly resurfaced post-booster (96% CD4, approximately 89% CD8).

The 5'RACE template-switching step produced TCR cDNA and added a universal primer site and UMIs. A single record per CDR3 protein comes from TCRdb applying MiXCR to the 5' RACE reads. The sample lists 300,000 to 400,000 distinct CDR3 sequences, 4% seen once, with roughly 24% in the top ten. This clonotype came up a few times. Its antigen remains unknown. Here the sequenced sample was PBMCs, taken 5 days after the yellow fever booster vaccination. The chain links TRBV19 to TRBJ2-6; a weak D match, TRBD1 (5 bases). The receptor's source is a man between 18 and 29 years old who received the YFV17D yellow fever vaccine. CDR3 coding DNA: TGTGCCAGTAGTATGTTTGGGGCAGCTTATTCTGGGGCCAACGTCCTGACTTTC. Translation: CASSMFGAAYSGANVLTF.